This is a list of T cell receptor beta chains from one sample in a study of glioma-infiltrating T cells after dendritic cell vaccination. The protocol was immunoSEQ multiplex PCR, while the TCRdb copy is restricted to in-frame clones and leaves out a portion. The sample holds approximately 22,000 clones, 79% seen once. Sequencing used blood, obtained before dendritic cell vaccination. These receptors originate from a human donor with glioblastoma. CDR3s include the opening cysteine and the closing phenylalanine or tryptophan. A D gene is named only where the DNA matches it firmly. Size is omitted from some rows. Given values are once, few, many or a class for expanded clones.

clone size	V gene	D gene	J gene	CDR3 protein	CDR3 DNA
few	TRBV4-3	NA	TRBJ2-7	CASSQDWRSRNEQYF	TGCGCCAGCAGCCAAGATTGGAGGAGTAGGAACGAGCAGTACTTC
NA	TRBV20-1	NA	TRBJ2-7	CSASSSYEQYF	TGCAGTGCCTCCAGCTCCTACGAGCAGTACTTC
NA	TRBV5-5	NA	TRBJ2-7	CASSLVRGDSAEQYF	TGTGCCAGCAGCTTGGTGAGGGGGGACAGTGCCGAGCAGTACTTC
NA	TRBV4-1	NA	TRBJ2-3	CASSQDGITDTQYF	TGCGCCAGCAGCCAAGACGGGATCACAGATACGCAGTATTTT
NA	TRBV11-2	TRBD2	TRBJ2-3	CASSFGLASSTDTQYF	TGTGCCAGCAGCTTCGGACTAGCGAGTAGCACAGATACGCAGTATTTT
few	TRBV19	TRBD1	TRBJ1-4	CASSAGTAWEKLFF	TGTGCCAGTAGTGCCGGGACAGCCTGGGAAAAACTGTTTTTT
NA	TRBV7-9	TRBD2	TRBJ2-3	CASSSKLLAGSTDTQYF	TGTGCCAGCAGCTCGAAGCTACTAGCGGGGAGCACAGATACGCAGTATTTT
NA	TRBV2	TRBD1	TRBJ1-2	CASSEGGQGADYGYTF	TGTGCCAGCAGTGAAGGGGGACAGGGGGCTGACTATGGCTACACCTTC
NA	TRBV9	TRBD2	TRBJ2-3	CASSVNRLPGRRGADTQYF	TGTGCCAGCAGCGTCAACCGACTACCCGGGAGACGGGGGGCAGATACGCAGTATTTT
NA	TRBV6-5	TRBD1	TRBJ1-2	CASTQPDRGNGYTF	TGTGCCAGCACCCAACCTGACAGGGGTAATGGCTACACCTTC
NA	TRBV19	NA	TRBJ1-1	CASSIDQGRGTEAFF	TGTGCCAGTAGTATAGATCAGGGCCGGGGGACTGAAGCTTTCTTT
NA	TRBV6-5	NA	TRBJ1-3	CASSFGGLTGNTIYF	TGTGCCAGCAGTTTCGGGGGGTTGACTGGAAACACCATATATTTT
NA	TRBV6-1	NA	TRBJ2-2	CASSEARGNTGELFF	TGTGCCAGCAGTGAAGCGCGTGGGAACACCGGGGAGCTGTTTTTT
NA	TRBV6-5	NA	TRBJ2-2	CASSYSAGNTGELFF	TGTGCCAGCAGTTACTCCGCGGGGAACACCGGGGAGCTGTTTTTT
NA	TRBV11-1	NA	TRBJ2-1	CASSLAGGSYNEQFF	TGTGCCAGCAGCTTAGCAGGGGGTTCCTACAATGAGCAGTTCTTC
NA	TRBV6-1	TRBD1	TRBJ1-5	CASIERGLNQPQHF	TGTGCCAGCATTGAGAGGGGGCTAAATCAGCCCCAGCATTTT
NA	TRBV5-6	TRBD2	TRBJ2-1	CASSLVGGVGNEQFF	TGTGCCAGCAGCTTGGTGGGAGGGGTAGGAAATGAGCAGTTCTTC
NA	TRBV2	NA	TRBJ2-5	CASGNESGGGETQYF	TGTGCCAGTGGGAACGAGAGCGGAGGTGGGGAGACCCAGTACTTC
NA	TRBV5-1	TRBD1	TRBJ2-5	CASSPGTGSQETQYF	TGCGCCAGCAGCCCTGGGACAGGTTCGCAAGAGACCCAGTACTTC
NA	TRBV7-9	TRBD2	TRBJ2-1	CASSLPPRLAGDRNEQFF	TGTGCCAGCAGCTTACCCCCTAGACTAGCGGGAGATCGCAATGAGCAGTTCTTC
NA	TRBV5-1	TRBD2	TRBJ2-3	CASSLALGSSGSTDTQYF	TGCGCCAGCAGCTTGGCCCTCGGCTCTAGCGGTAGCACAGATACGCAGTATTTT
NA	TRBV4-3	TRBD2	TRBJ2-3	CASSQEKREGDTQYF	TGCGCCAGCAGCCAAGAGAAGCGGGAGGGGGATACGCAGTATTTT
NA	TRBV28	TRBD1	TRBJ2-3	CASSLSGQATDTQYF	TGTGCCAGCAGTTTATCGGGACAGGCCACAGATACGCAGTATTTT
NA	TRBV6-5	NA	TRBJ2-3	CASRYGVADTQYF	TGTGCCAGCAGATACGGAGTGGCAGATACGCAGTATTTT